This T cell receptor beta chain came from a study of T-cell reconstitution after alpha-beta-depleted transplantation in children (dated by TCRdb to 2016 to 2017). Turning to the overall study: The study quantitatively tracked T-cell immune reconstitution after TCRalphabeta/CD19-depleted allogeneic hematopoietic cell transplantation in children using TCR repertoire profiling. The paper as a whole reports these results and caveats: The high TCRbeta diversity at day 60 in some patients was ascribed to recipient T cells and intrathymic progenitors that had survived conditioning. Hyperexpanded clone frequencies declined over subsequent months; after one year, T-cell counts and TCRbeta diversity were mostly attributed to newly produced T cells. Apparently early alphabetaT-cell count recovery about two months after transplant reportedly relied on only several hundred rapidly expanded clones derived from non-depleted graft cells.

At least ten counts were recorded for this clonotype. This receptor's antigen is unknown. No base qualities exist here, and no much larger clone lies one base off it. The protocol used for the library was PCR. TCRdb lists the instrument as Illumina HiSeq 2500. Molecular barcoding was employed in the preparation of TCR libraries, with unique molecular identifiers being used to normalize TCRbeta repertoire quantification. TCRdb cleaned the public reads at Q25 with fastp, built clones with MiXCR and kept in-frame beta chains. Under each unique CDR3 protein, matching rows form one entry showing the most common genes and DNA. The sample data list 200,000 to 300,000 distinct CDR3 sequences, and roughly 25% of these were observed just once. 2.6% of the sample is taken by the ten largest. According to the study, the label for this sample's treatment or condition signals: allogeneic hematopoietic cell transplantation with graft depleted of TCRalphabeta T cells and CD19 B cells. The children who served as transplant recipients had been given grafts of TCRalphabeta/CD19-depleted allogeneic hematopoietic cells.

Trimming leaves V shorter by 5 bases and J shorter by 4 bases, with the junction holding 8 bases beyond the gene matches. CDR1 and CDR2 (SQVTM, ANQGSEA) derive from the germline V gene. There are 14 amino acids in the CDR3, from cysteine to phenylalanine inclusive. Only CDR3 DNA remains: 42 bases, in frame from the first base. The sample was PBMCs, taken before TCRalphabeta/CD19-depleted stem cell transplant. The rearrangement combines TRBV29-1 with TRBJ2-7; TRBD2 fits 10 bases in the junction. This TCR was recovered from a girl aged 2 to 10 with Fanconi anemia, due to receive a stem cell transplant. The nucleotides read TGCAGCGTTTACGCTAGCGGGAGTTATTACGAGCAGTACTTC. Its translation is CSVYASGSYYEQYF.